The rows below give T cell receptor beta chains drawn from one sample of a study of beta chain features in type 1 diabetes. Generated by immunoSEQ multiplex PCR, the TCRdb table keeps only in-frame clones and is missing some. The sample holds around 450,000 clones, around 10% seen once. Sequencing used naive CD4+ T cells from blood. The receptors derive from a woman younger than 35 in good health. CDR3s include the opening cysteine and the closing phenylalanine or tryptophan. D genes are given only for firm matches.

>TRBV9|.|TRBJ1-3
CASSVDPVSSGNTIYF
>TRBV7-2|.|TRBJ2-3
CASRQTSTDTQYF
>TRBV4-1|.|TRBJ2-1
CASSQDRGGYNEQFF
>TRBV30|TRBD1|TRBJ1-2
CAWRQTGTYGYTF
>TRBV5-1|TRBD1|TRBJ1-2
CASSANRGGYTF
>TRBV7-2|.|TRBJ2-3
CASSLVGGGEAQYF
>TRBV5-1|TRBD2|TRBJ2-3
CASSFTQRGPGTDTQYF
>TRBV5-1|.|TRBJ2-1
CASSLRDRASDEQFF
>TRBV9|.|TRBJ2-5
CASSVVGQNQETQYF
>TRBV5-1|.|TRBJ1-2
CASSPAGSPYGYTF
>TRBV29-1|.|TRBJ1-4
CSVGVGGEKLFF
>TRBV4-1|TRBD1|TRBJ2-1
CASSQAGTAPNFAFF
>TRBV4-2|TRBD2|TRBJ2-3
CASRRDYGTDTQYF
>TRBV5-1|.|TRBJ2-3
CASSPGTFTDTQYF
>TRBV9|.|TRBJ2-3
CASSVVGEADTQYF
>TRBV14|.|TRBJ1-1
CATRDLTEAFF
>TRBV11-3|TRBD2|TRBJ2-1
CASSLERTSSEQFF
>TRBV11-1|TRBD2|TRBJ2-1
CASSFIRRGSSYNEQFF
>TRBV7-2|.|TRBJ1-6
CASSNSDPALHF
>TRBV25-1|TRBD1|TRBJ2-1
CASSAQGQGNNEQFF
>TRBV4-3|TRBD1|TRBJ1-5
CASSRTTGDDQPQHF
>TRBV2|.|TRBJ2-5
CASTAQGGEQETQYF
>TRBV19|.|TRBJ2-2
CASGRPLALTGAGELFF
>TRBV9|TRBD1|TRBJ2-5
CASSRKTGGWGETQYF
>TRBV7-8|.|TRBJ1-1
CASSLGGLNTEAFF
>TRBV9|.|TRBJ2-3
CASSVTRAEGTDTQYF
>TRBV5-1|TRBD2|TRBJ2-5
CASSFDSGRGETQYF
>TRBV7-9|.|TRBJ1-6
CASRLSDSAHSPLHF
>TRBV29-1|.|TRBJ1-4
CSVEHSYNEKLFF
>TRBV15|.|TRBJ2-6
CATSRDHGANVLTF
>TRBV18|.|TRBJ2-4
CASSPPSSNQNIQYF
>TRBV11-2|.|TRBJ2-1
CASNSVRKSLNEQFF
>TRBV15|.|TRBJ2-1
CATSREGTGHNEQFF
>TRBV7-3|.|TRBJ2-2
CASRDNRGELFF
>TRBV7-2|TRBD2|TRBJ2-7
CASSGLASAYEQYF
>TRBV5-1|.|TRBJ2-7
CASSRDSIYEQYF
>TRBV4-1|.|TRBJ1-2
CASSHPRAWGYTF
>TRBV7-3|.|TRBJ1-1
CASSLLGRNTEAFF
>TRBV18|.|TRBJ2-1
CASSPVVSPTNEQFF
>TRBV13|TRBD1|TRBJ2-7
CASRFRQGTYEQYF